The clone carrying this T cell receptor (beta chain) was observed at least ten times. The antigen is not known. This sample was included in a study of T-cell reconstitution after alpha-beta-depleted transplantation in children. Study results and caveats: For some patients, TCRbeta diversity was high at day 60 because of recipient T cells and thymic progenitors that survived. One year after transplant, T-cell counts and diversity came mostly from newly produced T cells. Reportedly, alpha-beta T cells present about two months post-transplant originated from several hundred expanded clones of graft origin.

This CDR3 spans 13 amino acids. The germline V gene has CDR1 DFQATT and CDR2 SNEGSKA (reference sequence). Trimming cost V 2 bases and J 1 base, with 8 bases left between them. Preparation of the TCRbeta library was carried out with unique molecular identifiers. TCRdb independently ran MiXCR on the PCR reads; one entry per CDR3 protein. The sample yields about 300,000 distinct CDR3 sequences, over 7.5% seen once. The receptor comes from a female patient between 2 and 15 years old who had a stem cell transplant for Fanconi anemia, so the T cells may come from the graft donor. The chain combines TRBV20-1 with TRBJ2-5; D gene unclear. The specimen comprised peripheral blood, sampled 360 days after TCRalphabeta/CD19-depleted stem cell transplant. CDR3 amino acids: CSARFQIQETQYF. The CDR3 region has the DNA TGCAGTGCTAGATTTCAAATCCAAGAGACCCAGTACTTC.